This T cell receptor beta chain is drawn from a study of T cells in Graves' hyperthyroidism and ophthalmopathy. The wider study: Prior to any treatment, at the point of initial diagnosis, peripheral blood was collected. Study-wide findings and caveats: Expanded thyroid clonotypes (above 0.001) were mostly also found in blood.

It was uncontrolled infection, other autoimmune disease, pregnancy or lactation that excluded patients. Trimming stripped 2 bases from V and 7 bases from J, with 2 bases between. Looked up from germline, CDR1 is KGHDR and CDR2 is SFDVKD. This CDR3 region has 12 residues. TCR beta CDR3 regions were amplified from RNA. The HTBI set primed first-round TCR CDR3 RT-PCR. TCRdb recomputed calls from the multiplex PCR reads with MiXCR, one row per CDR3 protein. The table shows fewer than 600,000 distinct CDR3 sequences, with 14% occurring only once. As for this clonotype: No antigen is known for it.

The chain is built from TRBV24-1 and TRBJ1-6, with unresolved D. This TCR derives from a woman between 40 and 55 years old with Graves' hyperthyroidism. The source material was blood. DNA of the CDR3: TGTGCCACCAGTGATTCAAATTCACCCCTCCACTTT. It yields the protein CATSDSNSPLHF.